The rows below give T cell receptor beta chains drawn from one sample of a study of blood T cell repertoires in COVID-19. Clones were read by immunoSEQ multiplex PCR, and TCRdb kept only the in-frame ones, dropping some. The sample shows about 190,000 clones, 76% of them seen only once. Sample: PBMCs or T cells enriched from blood (not recorded which). The receptors originated from a woman in her 50s with acute COVID-19. CDR3s include the opening cysteine and the closing phenylalanine or tryptophan. D genes are given only for firm matches. The size entry is marked missing in some rows and otherwise reads once, few, many or a size class.

v_gene	d_gene	j_gene	abundance	CDR3aa	CDR3nt
TRBV30	.	TRBJ1-3	.	CAWELGNTIYF	TGTGCCTGGGAACTTGGAAACACCATATATTTT
TRBV5-1	.	TRBJ2-3	.	CASSLSQGRGWDTQYF	TGCGCCAGCAGCTTGAGCCAGGGAAGGGGGTGGGATACGCAGTATTTT
TRBV2	TRBD1	TRBJ1-1	.	CASSATGGYTEAFF	TGTGCCAGCAGTGCGACAGGGGGCTACACTGAAGCTTTCTTT
TRBV19	.	TRBJ1-1	.	CASHTGPNTEAFF	TGTGCCAGTCACACAGGGCCGAACACTGAAGCTTTCTTT
TRBV5-1	.	TRBJ2-5	.	CASSLGGARGQETQYF	TGCGCCAGCAGCTTGGGAGGAGCTAGGGGCCAAGAGACCCAGTACTTC
TRBV4-1	.	TRBJ1-1	many	CASTVSRNGGSEAFF	TGCGCCAGCACCGTTAGCCGTAACGGGGGTTCTGAAGCTTTCTTT
TRBV30	.	TRBJ1-1	.	CAWSVTGFTEAFF	TGTGCCTGGAGTGTAACAGGGTTTACTGAAGCTTTCTTT
TRBV4-3	TRBD1	TRBJ1-1	.	CASSLQAGGNAKGTEAFF	TGCGCCAGCAGCCTTCAGGCAGGGGGCAATGCGAAAGGCACTGAAGCTTTCTTT
TRBV29-1	TRBD2	TRBJ2-5	.	CSVGTSGGASSAQYF	TGCAGCGTTGGTACTAGCGGGGGGGCCTCCTCGGCCCAGTACTTC
TRBV5-5	TRBD1	TRBJ2-4	once	CASSFGQDKNIQYF	TGTGCCAGCAGCTTCGGACAGGATAAAAACATTCAGTACTTC
TRBV29-1	.	TRBJ2-1	.	CSVGRQVGNEQFF	TGCAGCGTTGGGAGGCAGGTAGGGAATGAGCAGTTCTTC
TRBV7-3	.	TRBJ2-2	.	CASTLNRADTGELFF	TGTGCCAGCACGTTAAACAGGGCAGACACCGGGGAGCTGTTTTTT
TRBV4-1	TRBD2	TRBJ2-1	.	CASSRSGGEQFF	TGCGCCAGCAGCCGCTCGGGAGGTGAGCAGTTCTTC
TRBV18	.	TRBJ1-1	.	CASSPPPGGLNTEAFF	TGTGCCAGCTCACCCCCGCCGGGGGGATTGAACACTGAAGCTTTCTTT
TRBV5-1	TRBD2	TRBJ2-1	.	CASSLPRSSGVNEQFF	TGCGCCAGCAGCTTACCCAGGAGTAGCGGGGTCAATGAGCAGTTCTTC
TRBV18	TRBD1	TRBJ2-3	.	CASSPAATGVGDTQYF	TGTGCCAGCTCGCCCGCCGCGACAGGGGTAGGAGATACGCAGTATTTT
TRBV7-8	.	TRBJ1-1	.	CASSLGAGVTEAFF	TGTGCCAGCAGCTTAGGGGCAGGGGTGACTGAAGCTTTCTTT
TRBV6-5	TRBD2	TRBJ2-3	.	CATGDGGATDTQYF	TGTGCCACCGGGGACGGGGGGGCGACAGATACGCAGTATTTT
TRBV5-1	.	TRBJ2-3	few	CASNDSGDTQYF	TGCGCCAGCAACGATTCAGGGGATACGCAGTATTTT
TRBV7-6	TRBD1	TRBJ1-3	.	CASSLVQGAGNTIYF	TGTGCCAGCAGCTTAGTACAGGGGGCTGGAAACACCATATATTTT
TRBV6-5	.	TRBJ2-5	once	CASSQLRTEKETQYF	TGTGCCAGCAGCCAACTCCGGACAGAGAAAGAGACCCAGTACTTC
TRBV28	TRBD1	TRBJ1-2	.	CASTIRPGQDGYTF	TGTGCCAGCACCATTAGGCCGGGACAGGATGGCTACACCTTC
TRBV4-2	TRBD2	TRBJ2-3	.	CASSQAGGLDTQYF	TGTGCCAGCAGCCAAGCGGGGGGGCTGGATACGCAGTATTTT
TRBV18	TRBD1	TRBJ1-6	.	CASSPGQGYNSPLHF	TGTGCCAGCTCACCAGGACAGGGCTATAATTCACCCCTCCACTTT
TRBV7-2	TRBD1	TRBJ2-1	.	CASSSLSSDRGTFNEQFF	TGTGCCAGCAGCTCTTTATCCTCCGACAGGGGGACTTTCAATGAGCAGTTCTTC
TRBV27	.	TRBJ1-1	.	CARHGDGTPTLNTEAFF	TGTGCCAGACATGGGGACGGGACTCCAACCTTGAACACTGAAGCTTTCTTT
TRBV28	TRBD1	TRBJ1-2	.	CASSSQGDGYTF	TGTGCCAGCAGTTCTCAGGGGGATGGCTACACCTTC
TRBV9	.	TRBJ1-1	once	CASSVVFGENTEAFF	TGTGCCAGCAGCGTAGTTTTCGGGGAGAACACTGAAGCTTTCTTT
TRBV4-2	TRBD1	TRBJ2-3	few	CASSPSVQGFMTDTQYF	TGTGCCAGCAGCCCTTCTGTACAGGGGTTCATGACAGATACGCAGTATTTT
TRBV6-5	.	TRBJ2-2	few	CASSYSEGAGELFF	TGTGCCAGCAGTTACTCCGAGGGGGCCGGGGAGCTGTTTTTT
TRBV14	TRBD1	TRBJ1-2	.	CASSQVGGTGALGYTF	TGTGCCAGCAGCCAAGTAGGCGGGACAGGGGCCCTCGGCTACACCTTC
TRBV19	TRBD1	TRBJ1-2	once	CASSDRVYGYTF	TGTGCCAGTAGCGACAGGGTCTATGGCTACACCTTC
TRBV18	.	TRBJ1-2	.	CASSPPGLHGYTF	TGTGCCAGCTCACCACCGGGCTTACATGGCTACACCTTC
TRBV29-1	TRBD1	TRBJ1-2	.	CSGGQTNYGYTF	TGCAGCGGGGGACAGACTAACTATGGCTACACCTTC
TRBV28	.	TRBJ1-2	few	CASSLVADIYGYTF	TGTGCCAGCAGTTTAGTGGCGGACATCTATGGCTACACCTTC
TRBV27	TRBD2	TRBJ2-1	.	CASSLSAGESYNEQFF	TGTGCCAGCAGTTTATCGGCGGGGGAATCCTACAATGAGCAGTTCTTC
TRBV7-8	.	TRBJ1-6	.	CASSFQGNSPLHF	TGTGCCAGCAGCTTTCAGGGAAATTCACCCCTCCACTTT
TRBV7-3	.	TRBJ1-6	.	CASSLTGENYNSPLHF	TGTGCCAGCAGCTTAACCGGGGAGAACTATAATTCACCCCTCCACTTT
TRBV4-3	TRBD1	TRBJ2-3	many	CASSQDRDRSTDTQYF	TGCGCCAGCAGCCAAGATCGGGACAGATCCACAGATACGCAGTATTTT
TRBV4-3	.	TRBJ2-2	.	CASSQVVPGEMNTGELFF	TGCGCCAGCAGCCAAGTCGTGCCGGGGGAAATGAACACCGGGGAGCTGTTTTTT
TRBV4-1	TRBD1	TRBJ1-5	.	CASSRSPGGAGQPQHF	TGCGCCAGCAGCCGATCCCCAGGGGGCGCAGGGCAGCCCCAGCATTTT
TRBV18	.	TRBJ1-1	.	CASSPRQGNTEAFF	TGTGCCAGCTCACCACGGCAGGGGAACACTGAAGCTTTCTTT
TRBV5-1	TRBD2	TRBJ2-1	.	CASSIQPSGGDNEQFF	TGCGCCAGCAGCATACAGCCTAGCGGGGGGGACAATGAGCAGTTCTTC
TRBV11-2	.	TRBJ1-2	.	CASSNSLLSYGYTF	TGTGCCAGCAGCAACAGCCTTCTAAGCTATGGCTACACCTTC
TRBV19	TRBD1	TRBJ1-2	few	CASRGGTGHYGYTF	TGTGCCAGTAGGGGGGGGACAGGGCACTATGGCTACACCTTC
TRBV24-1	TRBD1	TRBJ2-1	.	CATRQGAGNEQFF	TGTGCCACCAGACAGGGGGCTGGGAATGAGCAGTTCTTC
TRBV13	.	TRBJ1-6	.	CASSQAGDSPLHF	TGTGCCAGCAGCCAGGCGGGGGATTCACCCCTCCACTTT
TRBV6-5	.	TRBJ2-5	.	CASRGRTGFQETQYF	TGTGCCAGCAGGGGGAGGACAGGCTTCCAAGAGACCCAGTACTTC
TRBV7-2	TRBD1	TRBJ2-5	.	CASSSLGQGRETQYF	TGTGCCAGCAGCTCCTTGGGACAGGGGCGGGAGACCCAGTACTTC
TRBV5-5	.	TRBJ1-6	.	CASSLNREIHF	TGTGCCAGCAGCTTGAACAGGGAGATCCACTTT
TRBV4-2	.	TRBJ1-1	.	CASSQAIKRTVEAFF	TGTGCCAGCAGCCAAGCCATAAAGAGGACAGTCGAGGCTTTCTTT
TRBV25-1	.	TRBJ2-3	.	CASSEQGGTDTQYF	TGTGCCAGCAGTGAACAGGGTGGGACAGATACGCAGTATTTT
TRBV5-8	.	TRBJ1-2	.	CASSLDNSAGGYGYTF	TGTGCCAGCAGCTTGGACAACTCGGCGGGCGGCTATGGCTACACCTTC
TRBV5-6	.	TRBJ1-2	.	CASSPQDYGYTF	TGTGCCAGCAGCCCTCAGGACTATGGCTACACCTTC
TRBV24-1	.	TRBJ1-1	.	CATRSTGLVRQAFF	TGTGCCACCAGATCTACAGGATTGGTACGACAAGCTTTCTTT
TRBV5-1	TRBD1	TRBJ2-2	many	CASSHSGTGGTGELFF	TGCGCCAGCAGTCACTCCGGGACAGGGGGCACCGGGGAGCTGTTTTTT
TRBV27	TRBD1	TRBJ1-4	.	CASSPWTGGGEKLFF	TGTGCCAGCAGTCCCTGGACAGGGGGTGGTGAAAAACTGTTTTTT
TRBV4-1	.	TRBJ1-2	.	CASSPTGRLYGYTF	TGCGCCAGCAGCCCGACGGGGAGGCTCTATGGCTACACCTTC
TRBV28	.	TRBJ1-5	.	CASSWLRGGGQPQHF	TGTGCCAGCAGTTGGCTCAGGGGAGGGGGTCAGCCCCAGCATTTT